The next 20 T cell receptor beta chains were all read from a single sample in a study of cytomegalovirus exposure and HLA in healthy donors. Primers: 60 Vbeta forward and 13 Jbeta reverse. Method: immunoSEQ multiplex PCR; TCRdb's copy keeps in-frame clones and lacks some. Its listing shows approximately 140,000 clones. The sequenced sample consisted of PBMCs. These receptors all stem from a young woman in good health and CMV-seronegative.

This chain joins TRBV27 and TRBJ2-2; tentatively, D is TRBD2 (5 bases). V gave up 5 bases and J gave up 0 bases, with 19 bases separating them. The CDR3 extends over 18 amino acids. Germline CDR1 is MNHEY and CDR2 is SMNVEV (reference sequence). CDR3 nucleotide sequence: TGTGCCAGCAGTCGCTACTCGGGGAGCGGTGCGAACACCGGGGAGCTGTTTTTT. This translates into CASSRYSGSGANTGELFF.

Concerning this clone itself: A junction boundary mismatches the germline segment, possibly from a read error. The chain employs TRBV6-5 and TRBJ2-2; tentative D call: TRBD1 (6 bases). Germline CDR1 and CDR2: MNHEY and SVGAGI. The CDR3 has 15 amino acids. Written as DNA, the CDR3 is TGTGCCAGCAGTTACCAGGGGCCGAATACCGGGGAGCTGTTTTTT. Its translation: CASSYQGPNTGELFF.

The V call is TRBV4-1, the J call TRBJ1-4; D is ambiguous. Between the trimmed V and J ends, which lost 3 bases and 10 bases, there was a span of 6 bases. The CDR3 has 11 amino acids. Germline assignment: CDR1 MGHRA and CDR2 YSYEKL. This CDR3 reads CASSQGVKLFF. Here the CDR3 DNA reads TGCGCCAGCAGCCAGGGAGTAAAACTGTTTTTT.

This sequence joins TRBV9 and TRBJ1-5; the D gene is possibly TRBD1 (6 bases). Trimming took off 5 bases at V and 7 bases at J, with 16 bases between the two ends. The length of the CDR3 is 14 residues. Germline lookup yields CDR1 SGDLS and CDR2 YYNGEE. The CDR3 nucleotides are TGTGCCAGCAGTGAGGGGGTGATGGGACAGCCCCAGCATTTT. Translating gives CASSEGVMGQPQHF.

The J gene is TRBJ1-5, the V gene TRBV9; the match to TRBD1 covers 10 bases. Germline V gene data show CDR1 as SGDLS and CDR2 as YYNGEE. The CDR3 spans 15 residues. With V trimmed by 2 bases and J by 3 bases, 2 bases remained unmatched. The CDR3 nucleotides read TGTGCCAGCAGCGTGGGGACAGGGGACAATCAGCCCCAGCATTTT. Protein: CASSVGTGDNQPQHF.

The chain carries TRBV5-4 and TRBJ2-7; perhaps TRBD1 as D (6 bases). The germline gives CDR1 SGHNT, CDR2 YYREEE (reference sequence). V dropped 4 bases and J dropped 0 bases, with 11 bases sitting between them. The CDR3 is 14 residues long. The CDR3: CASSAPTGSYEQYF. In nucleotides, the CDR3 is TGTGCCAGCAGCGCACCGACAGGCTCCTACGAGCAGTACTTC.

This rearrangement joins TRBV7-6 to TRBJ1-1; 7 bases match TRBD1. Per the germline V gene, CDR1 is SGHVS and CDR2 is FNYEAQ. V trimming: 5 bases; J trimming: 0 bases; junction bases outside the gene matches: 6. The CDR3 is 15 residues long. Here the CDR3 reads CASSALDRLNTEAFF. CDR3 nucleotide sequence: TGTGCCAGCAGCGCCTTGGACAGGTTGAACACTGAAGCTTTCTTT.

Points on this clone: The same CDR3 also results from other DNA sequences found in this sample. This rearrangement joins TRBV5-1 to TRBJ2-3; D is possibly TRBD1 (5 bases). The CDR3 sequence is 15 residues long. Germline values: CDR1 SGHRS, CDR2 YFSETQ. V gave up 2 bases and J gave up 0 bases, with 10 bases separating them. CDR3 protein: CASSLEGQSTDTQYF. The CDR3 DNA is TGCGCCAGCAGCTTAGAAGGACAAAGCACAGATACGCAGTATTTT.

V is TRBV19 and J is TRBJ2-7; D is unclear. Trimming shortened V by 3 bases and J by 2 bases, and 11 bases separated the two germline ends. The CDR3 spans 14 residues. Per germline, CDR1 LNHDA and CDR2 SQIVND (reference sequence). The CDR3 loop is CASSISARAYEQYF. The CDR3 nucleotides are TGTGCCAGTAGTATTTCGGCTCGGGCCTACGAGCAGTACTTC.

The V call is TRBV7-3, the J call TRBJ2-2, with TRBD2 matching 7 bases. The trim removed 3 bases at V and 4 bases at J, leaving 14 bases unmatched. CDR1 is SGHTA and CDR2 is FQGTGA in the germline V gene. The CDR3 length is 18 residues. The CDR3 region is CASSFSLAAAPGTGELFF. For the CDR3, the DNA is TGTGCCAGCAGCTTTAGTCTAGCGGCAGCCCCCGGCACCGGGGAGCTGTTTTTT.

CDR3 region: CASSVGALAGGWDEQFF. For the CDR3, the DNA is TGTGCCAGCAGCGTAGGGGCCTTAGCGGGAGGGTGGGATGAGCAGTTCTTC. This chain links TRBV9 with TRBJ2-1, with TRBD2 identical over 11 bases. Germline trimming cut 0 bases from V and 8 bases from J; bases unmatched to any gene: 10. The CDR3 is 17 amino acids. Per the germline V gene, CDR1 is SGDLS and CDR2 is YYNGEE. The complete variable domain, with remaining parts taken from reference TRBV9 and TRBJ2-1, reads DSGVTQTPKHLITATGQRVTLRCSPRSGDLSVYWYQQSLDQGLQFLIQYYNGEERAKGNILERFSAQQFPDLHSELNLSSLELGDSALYFCASSVGALAGGWDEQFFGPGTRLTVL.

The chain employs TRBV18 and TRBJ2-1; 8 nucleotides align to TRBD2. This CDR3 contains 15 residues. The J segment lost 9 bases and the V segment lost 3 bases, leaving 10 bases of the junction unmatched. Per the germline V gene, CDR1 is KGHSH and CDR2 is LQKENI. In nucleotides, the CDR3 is TGTGCCAGCTCACCGCGGGGGGCCGCTCTCGGTGAGCAGTTCTTC. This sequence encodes CASSPRGAALGEQFF.

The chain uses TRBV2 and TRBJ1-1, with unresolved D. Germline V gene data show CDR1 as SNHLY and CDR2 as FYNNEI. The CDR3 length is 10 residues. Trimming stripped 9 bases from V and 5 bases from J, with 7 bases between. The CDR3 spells CASRYTEAFF. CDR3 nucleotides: TGTGCCAGTCGGTATACTGAAGCTTTCTTT.

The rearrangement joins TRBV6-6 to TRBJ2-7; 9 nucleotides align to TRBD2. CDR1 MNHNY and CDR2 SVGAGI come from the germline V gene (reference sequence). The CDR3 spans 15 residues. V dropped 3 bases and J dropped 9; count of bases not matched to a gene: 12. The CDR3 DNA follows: TGTGCCAGCAGTTATTCTTTAGCGGGAGCTGTAGTGCAGTACGTC. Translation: CASSYSLAGAVVQYV.

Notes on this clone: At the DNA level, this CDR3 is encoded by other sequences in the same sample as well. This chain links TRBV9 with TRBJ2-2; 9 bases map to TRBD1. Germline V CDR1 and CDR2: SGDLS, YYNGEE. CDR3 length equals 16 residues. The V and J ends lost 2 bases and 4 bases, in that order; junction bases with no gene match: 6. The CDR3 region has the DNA TGTGCCAGCAGCGTTTCTTGGACAGGGGTCACCGGGGAGCTGTTTTTT. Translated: CASSVSWTGVTGELFF.

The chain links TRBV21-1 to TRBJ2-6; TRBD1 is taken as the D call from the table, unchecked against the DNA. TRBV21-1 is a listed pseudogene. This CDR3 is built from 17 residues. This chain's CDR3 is CASSNQGPPSGANVLTF. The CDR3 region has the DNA TGTGCCAGCAGCAACCAGGGGCCCCCCTCTGGGGCCAACGTCCTGACTTTC.

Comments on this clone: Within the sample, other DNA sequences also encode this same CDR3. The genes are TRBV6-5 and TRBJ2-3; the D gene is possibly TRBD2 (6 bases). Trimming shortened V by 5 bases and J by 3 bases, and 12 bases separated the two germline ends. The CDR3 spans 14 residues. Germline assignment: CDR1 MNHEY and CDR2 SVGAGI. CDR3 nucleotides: TGTGCCAGCAGTCTCCAGGGACTTACAGATACGCAGTATTTT. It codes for CASSLQGLTDTQYF.

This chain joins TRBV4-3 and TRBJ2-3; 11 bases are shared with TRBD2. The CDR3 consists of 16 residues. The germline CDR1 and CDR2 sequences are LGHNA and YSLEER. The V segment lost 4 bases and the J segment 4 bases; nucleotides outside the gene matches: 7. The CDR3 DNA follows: TGCGCCAGCAGCCTACAACTAGCGGGAGCCCCAGATACGCAGTATTTT. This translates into CASSLQLAGAPDTQYF.

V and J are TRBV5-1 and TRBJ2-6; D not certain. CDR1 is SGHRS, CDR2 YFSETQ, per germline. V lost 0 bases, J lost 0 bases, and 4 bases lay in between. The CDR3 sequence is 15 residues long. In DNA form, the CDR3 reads TGCGCCAGCAGCTTGGCCGGCTCTGGGGCCAACGTCCTGACTTTC. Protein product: CASSLAGSGANVLTF.

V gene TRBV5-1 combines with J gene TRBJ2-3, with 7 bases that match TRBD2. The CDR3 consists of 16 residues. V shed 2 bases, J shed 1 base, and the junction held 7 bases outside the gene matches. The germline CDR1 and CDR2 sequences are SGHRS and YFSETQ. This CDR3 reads CASSFYEGRGTDTQYF. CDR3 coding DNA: TGCGCCAGCAGCTTTTACGAGGGGAGGGGCACAGATACGCAGTATTTT.